The clone carrying this T cell receptor beta chain was seen a handful of times. The antigen remains undetermined. The record originates from a study of T cell responses to AZD1222 COVID-19 vaccine. Study-level findings and limits: Just a handful of AZD1222 recipients tested seropositive at baseline.

The CDR3 has 16 amino acids. The data were produced by immunoSEQ multiplex PCR, yet TCRdb's version contains in-frame clones alone and is incomplete. This sample has about 180,000 clones, with approximately 86% found just once. Recipients boosted at about 4 weeks or about 12 weeks are pooled. The specimen was peripheral blood, collected 28 days after the second AZD1222 dose. The clonotype originates from an adult who received the AZD1222 COVID-19 vaccine. The rearrangement joins TRBV21-1 to TRBJ1-5. TRBV21-1 is noted as a pseudogene. The CDR3 reads CASSKVGIPPNQPQHF. CDR3 nucleotide sequence: TGTGCCAGCAGCAAAGTGGGGATTCCCCCAAATCAGCCCCAGCATTTT.